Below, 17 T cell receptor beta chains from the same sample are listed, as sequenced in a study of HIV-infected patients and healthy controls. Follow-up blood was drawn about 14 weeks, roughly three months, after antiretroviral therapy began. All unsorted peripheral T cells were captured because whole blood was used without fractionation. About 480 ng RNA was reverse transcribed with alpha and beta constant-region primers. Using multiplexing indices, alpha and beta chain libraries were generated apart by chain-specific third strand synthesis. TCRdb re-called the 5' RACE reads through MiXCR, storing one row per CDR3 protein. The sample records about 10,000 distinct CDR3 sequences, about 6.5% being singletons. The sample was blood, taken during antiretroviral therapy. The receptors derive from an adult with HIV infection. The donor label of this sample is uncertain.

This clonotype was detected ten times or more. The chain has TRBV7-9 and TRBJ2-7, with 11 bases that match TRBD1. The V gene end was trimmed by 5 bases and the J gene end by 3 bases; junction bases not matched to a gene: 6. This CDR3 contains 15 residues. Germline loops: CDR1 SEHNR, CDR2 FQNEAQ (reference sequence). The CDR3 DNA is TGTGCCAGCAGCCCCTCGGGACAGGGGGACTACGAGCAGTACTTC. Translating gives CASSPSGQGDYEQYF.

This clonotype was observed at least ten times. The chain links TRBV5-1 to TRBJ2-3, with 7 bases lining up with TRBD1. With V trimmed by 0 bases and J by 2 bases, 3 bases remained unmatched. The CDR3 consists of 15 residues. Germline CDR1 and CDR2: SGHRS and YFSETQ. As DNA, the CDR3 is TGCGCCAGCAGCTTGGCCGGACAGGACACAGATACGCAGTATTTT. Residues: CASSLAGQDTDTQYF.

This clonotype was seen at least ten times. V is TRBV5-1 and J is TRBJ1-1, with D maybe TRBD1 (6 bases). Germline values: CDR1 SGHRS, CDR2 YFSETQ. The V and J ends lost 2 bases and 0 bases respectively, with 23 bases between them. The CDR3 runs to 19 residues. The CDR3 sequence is CASSLPRDRQTDLNTEAFF. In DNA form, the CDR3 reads TGCGCCAGCAGCTTACCCAGAGACAGGCAAACCGATTTGAACACTGAAGCTTTCTTT.

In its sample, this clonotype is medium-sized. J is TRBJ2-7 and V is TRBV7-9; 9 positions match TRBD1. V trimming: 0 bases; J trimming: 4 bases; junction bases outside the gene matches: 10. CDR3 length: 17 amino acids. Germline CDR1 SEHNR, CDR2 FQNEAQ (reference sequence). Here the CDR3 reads CASSLADPGQGGYEQYF. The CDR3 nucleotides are TGTGCCAGCAGCTTAGCAGATCCGGGACAGGGAGGGTACGAGCAGTACTTC.

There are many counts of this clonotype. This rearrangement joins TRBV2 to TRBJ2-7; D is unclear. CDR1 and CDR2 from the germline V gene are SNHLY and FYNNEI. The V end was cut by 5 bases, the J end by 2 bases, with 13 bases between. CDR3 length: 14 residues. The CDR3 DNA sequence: TGTGCCAGCAGTTCCGGGCCAAGGACCTACGAGCAGTACTTC. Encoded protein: CASSSGPRTYEQYF.

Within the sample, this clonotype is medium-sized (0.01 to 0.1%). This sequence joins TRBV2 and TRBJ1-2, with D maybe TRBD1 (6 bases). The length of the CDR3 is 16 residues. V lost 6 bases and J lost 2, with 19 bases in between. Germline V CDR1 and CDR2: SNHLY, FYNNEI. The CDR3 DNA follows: TGTGCCAGCAGAACCGCAAGGGGGAGCCGAAACTATGGCTACACCTTC. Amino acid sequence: CASRTARGSRNYGYTF.

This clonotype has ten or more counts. CDR3 loop: CASIFDSRGDYGYTF. The CDR3 DNA follows: TGTGCCAGCATTTTTGACAGCAGGGGCGACTATGGCTACACCTTC. The rearrangement uses TRBV6-1 and TRBJ1-2; D possibly corresponds to TRBD1 (6 bases). Germline assignment: CDR1 MNHNS and CDR2 SASEGT. CDR3 length: 15 residues. V shed 7 bases and J shed 3 bases, with 18 bases lying between them.

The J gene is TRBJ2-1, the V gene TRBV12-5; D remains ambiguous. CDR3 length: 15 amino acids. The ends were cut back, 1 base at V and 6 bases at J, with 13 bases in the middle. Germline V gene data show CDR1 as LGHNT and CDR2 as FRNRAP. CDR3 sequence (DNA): TGTGCTAGTGGTTTGGATAAGGCCAGAACCAATGAGCAGTTCTTC. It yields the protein CASGLDKARTNEQFF.

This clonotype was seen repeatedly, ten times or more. In DNA, the CDR3 is TGCAGTGTCCGGGGCCCCGAAAAACTGTTTTTT. Translated, it gives CSVRGPEKLFF. The chain has TRBV29-1 and TRBJ1-4; D may be TRBD1 (5 bases). The length of the CDR3 is 11 residues. CDR1 SQVTM and CDR2 ANQGSEA come from the germline V gene.

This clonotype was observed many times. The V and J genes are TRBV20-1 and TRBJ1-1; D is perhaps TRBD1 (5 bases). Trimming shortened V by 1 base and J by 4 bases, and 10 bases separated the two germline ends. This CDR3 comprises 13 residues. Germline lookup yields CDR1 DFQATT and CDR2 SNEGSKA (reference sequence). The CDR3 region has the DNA TGCAGTGCTAGAGGGGAAGGGGTCACTGAAGCTTTCTTT. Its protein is CSARGEGVTEAFF.

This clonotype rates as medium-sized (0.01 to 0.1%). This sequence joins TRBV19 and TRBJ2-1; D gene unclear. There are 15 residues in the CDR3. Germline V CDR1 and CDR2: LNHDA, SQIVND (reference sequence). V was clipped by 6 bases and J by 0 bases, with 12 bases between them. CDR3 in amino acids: CASRAGLHSYNEQFF. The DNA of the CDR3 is TGTGCCAGTAGGGCTGGGCTCCACTCCTACAATGAGCAGTTCTTC.

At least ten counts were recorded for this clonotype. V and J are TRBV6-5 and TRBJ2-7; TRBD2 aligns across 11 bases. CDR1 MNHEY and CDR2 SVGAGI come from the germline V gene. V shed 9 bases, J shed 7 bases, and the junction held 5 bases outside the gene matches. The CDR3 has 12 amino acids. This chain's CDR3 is CASTSGRSEQYF. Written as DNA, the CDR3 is TGTGCCAGTACTAGCGGGAGATCGGAGCAGTACTTC.

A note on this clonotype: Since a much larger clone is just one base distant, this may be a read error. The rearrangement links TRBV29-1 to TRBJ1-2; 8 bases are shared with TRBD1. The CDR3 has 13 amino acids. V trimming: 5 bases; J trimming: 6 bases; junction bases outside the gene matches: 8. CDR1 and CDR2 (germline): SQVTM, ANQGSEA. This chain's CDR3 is CSVLGQGNHGYTF. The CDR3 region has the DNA TGCAGCGTTCTTGGACAGGGCAACCATGGCTACACCTTC.

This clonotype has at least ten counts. DNA of the CDR3: TGTGCCAGCAGCTTAGGGACAGAAATAGCCAAAAACATTCAGTACTTC. Its protein is CASSLGTEIAKNIQYF. The V gene is TRBV5-8, the J gene TRBJ2-4; 7 positions agree with TRBD1. With 2 bases clipped from V and 0 bases from J, the junction kept 5 bases outside the gene matches. CDR1 is SGHTS, CDR2 YDEGEE, per germline. This CDR3 is 16 amino acids long.

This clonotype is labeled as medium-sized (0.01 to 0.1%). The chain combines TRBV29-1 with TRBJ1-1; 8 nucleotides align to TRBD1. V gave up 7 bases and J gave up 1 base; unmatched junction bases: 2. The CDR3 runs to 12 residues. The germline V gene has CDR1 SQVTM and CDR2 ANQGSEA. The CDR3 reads CSGDRGNTEAFF. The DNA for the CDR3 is TGCAGCGGAGACAGGGGGAACACTGAAGCTTTCTTT.

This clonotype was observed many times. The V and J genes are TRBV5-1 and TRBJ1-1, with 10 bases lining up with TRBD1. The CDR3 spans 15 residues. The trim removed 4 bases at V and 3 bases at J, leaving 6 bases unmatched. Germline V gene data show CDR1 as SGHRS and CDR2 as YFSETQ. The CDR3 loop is CASSPGQGVYTEAFF. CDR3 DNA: TGCGCCAGCAGCCCCGGACAGGGGGTATACACTGAAGCTTTCTTT.

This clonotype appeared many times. CDR3 in DNA: TGTGCCTCCAGGCCGGGCAGGGTAGATACGCAGTATTTT. Encoded protein: CASRPGRVDTQYF. The gene calls are TRBV6-6 and TRBJ2-3; possibly TRBD1 for D (5 bases). V was cut by 11 bases and J by 5 bases, with 17 bases left in between. CDR1 and CDR2 (germline): MNHNY, SVGAGI (reference sequence). The CDR3 has 13 residues.